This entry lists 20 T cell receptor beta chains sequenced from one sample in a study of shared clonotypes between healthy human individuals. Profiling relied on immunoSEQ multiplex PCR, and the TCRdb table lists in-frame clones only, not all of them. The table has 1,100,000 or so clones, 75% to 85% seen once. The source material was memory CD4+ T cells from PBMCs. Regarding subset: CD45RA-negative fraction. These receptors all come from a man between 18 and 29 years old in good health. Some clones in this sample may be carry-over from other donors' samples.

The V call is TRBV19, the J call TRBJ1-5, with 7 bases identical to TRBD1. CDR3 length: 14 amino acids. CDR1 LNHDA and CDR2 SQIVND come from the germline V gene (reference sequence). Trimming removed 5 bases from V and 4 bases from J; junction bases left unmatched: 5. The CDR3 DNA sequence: TGTGCCAGTAGTTCGTACAGGGGTAATCAGCCCCAGCATTTT. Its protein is CASSSYRGNQPQHF. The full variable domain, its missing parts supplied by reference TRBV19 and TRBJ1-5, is DGGITQSPKYLFRKEGQNVTLSCEQNLNHDAMYWYRQDPGQGLRLIYYSQIVNDFQKGDIAEGYSVSREKKESFPLTVTSAQKNPTAFYLCASSSYRGNQPQHFGDGTRLSIL.

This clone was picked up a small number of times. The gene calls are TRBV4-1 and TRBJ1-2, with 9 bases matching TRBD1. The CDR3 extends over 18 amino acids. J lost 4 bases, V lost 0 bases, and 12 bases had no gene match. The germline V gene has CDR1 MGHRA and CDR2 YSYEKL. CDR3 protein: CASSQDRLYRGLGYGYTF. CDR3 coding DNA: TGCGCCAGCAGCCAAGATCGCTTGTACAGGGGGCTGGGCTATGGCTACACCTTC.

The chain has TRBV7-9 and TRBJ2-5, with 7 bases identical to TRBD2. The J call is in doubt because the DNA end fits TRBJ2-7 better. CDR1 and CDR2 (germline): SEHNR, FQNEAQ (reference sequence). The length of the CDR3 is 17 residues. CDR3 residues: CASSLRPSPAGVYEQYF. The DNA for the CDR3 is TGTGCCAGCAGCCTTCGTCCCAGTCCTGCGGGGGTCTACGAGCAGTACTTC.

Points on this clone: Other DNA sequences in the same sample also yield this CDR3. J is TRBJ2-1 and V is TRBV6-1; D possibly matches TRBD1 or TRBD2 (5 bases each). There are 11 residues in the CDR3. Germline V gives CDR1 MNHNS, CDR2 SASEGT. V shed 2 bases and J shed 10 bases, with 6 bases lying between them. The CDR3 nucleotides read TGTGCCAGCAGTGAATGGGGGGAGCAGTTCTTC. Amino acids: CASSEWGEQFF.

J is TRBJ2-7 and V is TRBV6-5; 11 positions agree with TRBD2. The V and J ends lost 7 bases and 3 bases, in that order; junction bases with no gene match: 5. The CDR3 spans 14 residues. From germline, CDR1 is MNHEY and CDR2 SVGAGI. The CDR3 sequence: CASIDTSGSYEQYF. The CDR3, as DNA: TGTGCCAGCATCGACACTAGCGGGAGCTACGAGCAGTACTTC.

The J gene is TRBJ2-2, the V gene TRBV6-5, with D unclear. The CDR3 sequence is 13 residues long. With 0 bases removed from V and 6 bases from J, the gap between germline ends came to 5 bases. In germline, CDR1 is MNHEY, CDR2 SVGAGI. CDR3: CASSYSRAGELFF. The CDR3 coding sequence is TGTGCCAGCAGTTACTCGAGAGCCGGGGAGCTGTTTTTT.

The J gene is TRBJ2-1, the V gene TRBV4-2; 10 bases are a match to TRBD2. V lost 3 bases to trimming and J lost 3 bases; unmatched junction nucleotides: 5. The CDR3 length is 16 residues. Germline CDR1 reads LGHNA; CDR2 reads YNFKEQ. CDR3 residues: CASSQLAGEIYNEQFF. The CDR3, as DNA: TGTGCCAGCAGCCAGCTAGCGGGAGAGATCTACAATGAGCAGTTCTTC.

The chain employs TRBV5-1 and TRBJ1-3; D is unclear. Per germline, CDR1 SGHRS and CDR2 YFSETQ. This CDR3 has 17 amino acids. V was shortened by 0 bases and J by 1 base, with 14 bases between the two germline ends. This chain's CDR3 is CASSLGFRAPSGNTIYF. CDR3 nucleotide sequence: TGCGCCAGCAGCTTGGGTTTTAGGGCCCCGTCTGGAAACACCATATATTTT.

The CDR3 bases are TGTGCCAGCAGCTTGGCCCCCGGGGGTTACTATGGCTACACCTTC. Amino acid sequence: CASSLAPGGYYGYTF. The chain joins TRBV5-8 to TRBJ1-2, with D possibly matching TRBD1 (5 bases). There are 15 residues in the CDR3. Trimming left V 0 bases short and J 3 bases short, with 12 bases between. Germline CDR1 SGHTS, CDR2 YDEGEE. The variable domain in full, completed from reference TRBV5-8 and TRBJ1-2, reads EAGVTQSPTHLIKTRGQQATLRCSPISGHTSVYWYQQALGLGLQFLLWYDEGEERNRGNFPPRFSGRQFPNYSSELNVNALELEDSALYLCASSLAPGGYYGYTFGSGTRLTVV.

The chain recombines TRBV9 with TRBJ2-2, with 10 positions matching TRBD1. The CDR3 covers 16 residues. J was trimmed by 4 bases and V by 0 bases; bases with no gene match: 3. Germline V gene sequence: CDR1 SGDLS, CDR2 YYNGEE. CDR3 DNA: TGTGCCAGCAGCGTAGGACAGGGGGCGGGCACCGGGGAGCTGTTTTTT. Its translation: CASSVGQGAGTGELFF.

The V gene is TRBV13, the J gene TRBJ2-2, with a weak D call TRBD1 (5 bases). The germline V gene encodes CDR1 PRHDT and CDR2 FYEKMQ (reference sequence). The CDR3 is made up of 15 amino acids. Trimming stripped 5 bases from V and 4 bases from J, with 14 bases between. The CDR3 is CASSLGGQGTGELFF. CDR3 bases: TGTGCCAGCAGCCTGGGCGGTCAGGGCACCGGGGAGCTGTTTTTT.

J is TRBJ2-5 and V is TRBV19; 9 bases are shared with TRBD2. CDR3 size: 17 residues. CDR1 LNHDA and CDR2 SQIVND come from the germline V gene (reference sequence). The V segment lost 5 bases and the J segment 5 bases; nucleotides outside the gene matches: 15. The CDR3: CASSVTLTSGEGETQYF. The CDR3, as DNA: TGTGCCAGTAGTGTAACCTTGACTAGCGGTGAGGGGGAGACCCAGTACTTC.

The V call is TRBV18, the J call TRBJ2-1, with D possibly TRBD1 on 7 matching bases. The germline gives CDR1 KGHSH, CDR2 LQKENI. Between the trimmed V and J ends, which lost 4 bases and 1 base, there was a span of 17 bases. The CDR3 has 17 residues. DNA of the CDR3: TGTGCCAGCTCACGAACAGGAGGGACAGCTTCCTACAATGAGCAGTTCTTC. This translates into CASSRTGGTASYNEQFF.

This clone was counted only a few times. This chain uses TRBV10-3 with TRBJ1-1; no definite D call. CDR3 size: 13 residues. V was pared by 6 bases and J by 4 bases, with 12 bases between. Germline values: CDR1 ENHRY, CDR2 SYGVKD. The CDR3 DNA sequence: TGTGCCATCAGAACTGAGGACCTCACTGAAGCTTTCTTT. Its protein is CAIRTEDLTEAFF.

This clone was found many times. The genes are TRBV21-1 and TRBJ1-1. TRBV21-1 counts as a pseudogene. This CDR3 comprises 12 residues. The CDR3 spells CASRRGEAEAFF. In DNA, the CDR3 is TGTGCCAGCAGAAGGGGGGAGGCTGAAGCTTTCTTT.

CDR3 sequence: CASSLDRSTDTQYF. CDR3 DNA: TGTGCCAGCAGCTTGGACAGGTCCACAGATACGCAGTATTTT. This sequence joins TRBV5-6 and TRBJ2-3; D might be TRBD1 (5 bases). Germline V gives CDR1 SGHDT, CDR2 YYEEEE. Trimming left V 0 bases short and J 2 bases short, with 7 bases between. This CDR3 contains 14 residues.

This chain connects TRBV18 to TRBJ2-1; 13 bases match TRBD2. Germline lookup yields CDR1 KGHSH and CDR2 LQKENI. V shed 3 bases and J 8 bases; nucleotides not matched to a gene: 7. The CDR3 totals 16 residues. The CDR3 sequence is CASSPATSGRSDEQFF. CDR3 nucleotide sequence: TGTGCCAGCTCACCCGCGACTAGCGGGAGGAGTGATGAGCAGTTCTTC.

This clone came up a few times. For the CDR3, the DNA is TGTGCCACCACCGGCAGTTCGTTGACCGGGGAGCTGTTTTTT. This gives the protein CATTGSSLTGELFF. This rearrangement joins TRBV14 to TRBJ2-2; D unresolved. Per germline, CDR1 SGHDN and CDR2 FVKESK. V lost 10 bases and J lost 5, with 17 bases in between. CDR3 size: 14 residues. Looking up the rest from reference TRBV14 and TRBJ2-2 gives the full variable domain: EAGVTQFPSHSVIEKGQTVTLRCDPISGHDNLYWYRRVMGKEIKFLLHFVKESKQDESGMPNNRFLAERTGGTYSTLKVQPAELEDSGVYFCATTGSSLTGELFFGEGSRLTVL.

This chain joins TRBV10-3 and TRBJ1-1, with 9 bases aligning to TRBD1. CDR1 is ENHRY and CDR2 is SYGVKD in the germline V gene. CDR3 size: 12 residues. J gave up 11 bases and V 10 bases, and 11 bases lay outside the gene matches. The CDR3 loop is CATAQGALMAFF. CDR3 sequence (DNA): TGTGCCACGGCACAGGGGGCGCTTATGGCTTTCTTT.

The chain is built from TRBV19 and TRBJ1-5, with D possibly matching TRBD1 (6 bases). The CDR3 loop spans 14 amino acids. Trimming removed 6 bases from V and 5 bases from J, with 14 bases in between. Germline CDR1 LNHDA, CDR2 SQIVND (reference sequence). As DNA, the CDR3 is TGTGCCAGTAGCAACAGGGTGGTGGATCAGCCCCAGCATTTT. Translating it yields CASSNRVVDQPQHF.